Following are 15 T cell receptor beta chains from one sample sequenced in a study of blood T cell repertoires in COVID-19. Profiled with immunoSEQ multiplex PCR; TCRdb holds only in-frame clones, not every one. The sample lists under 200,000 clones, 89% occurring once. The sample taken for sequencing was PBMCs or T cells enriched from blood (not recorded which). These receptors were taken from a woman younger than 35 who had recovered from COVID-19.

Comment on this clone: Its ends do not fully match the called genes, so a read error is possible. The chain employs TRBV6-5 and TRBJ1-6, with a tentative D call TRBD1 (5 bases). The V gene's germline CDR1 is MNHEY and CDR2 SVGAGI. The CDR3 extends over 16 amino acids. The CDR3 loop reads CASSNSGAQGYSPLHF. CDR3 nucleotides: TGTGCCAGCAGTAACTCTGGTGCCCAGGGTTATTCACCCCTCCACTTT.

The V gene is TRBV18, the J gene TRBJ1-5; D is unresolved. Germline V gene data show CDR1 as KGHSH and CDR2 as LQKENI. This CDR3 spans 14 amino acids. Between the trimmed V and J ends, which lost 3 bases and 4 bases, there was a span of 10 bases. CDR3 coding DNA: TGTGCCAGCTCACCTATGGAACTAAATCAGCCCCAGCATTTT. Its protein is CASSPMELNQPQHF.

The CDR3 is CASSPRTGEDTEAFF. The CDR3 bases are TGCGCCAGCAGCCCTAGGACAGGGGAGGACACTGAAGCTTTCTTT. V is TRBV5-1 and J is TRBJ1-1; TRBD1 matches 9 bases. The CDR3 contains 15 residues. Unmatched junction bases numbered 7, after V lost 4 bases and J lost 3 bases. Germline V gene lookup returns CDR1 SGHRS and CDR2 YFSETQ.

The chain couples TRBV6-5 to TRBJ2-5; D not resolved. Trimming removed 2 bases at V and 5 bases at J, with 9 bases between. The germline CDR1 and CDR2 sequences are MNHEY and SVGAGI. CDR3 size: 13 residues. This CDR3 reads CASSYLEYETQYF. The CDR3 coding sequence is TGTGCCAGCAGTTACCTGGAGTATGAGACCCAGTACTTC.

The V call is TRBV3-1 (or the pseudogene TRBV3-2), the J call TRBJ1-2; D perhaps matches TRBD1 (6 bases). Trimming pared 3 bases from V and 7 bases from J, leaving 12 bases between. The CDR3 sequence is 13 residues long. Germline V lookup: CDR1 LGHDT, CDR2 YNNKEL (reference sequence). CDR3: CASSQGQGTGYTF. For the CDR3, the DNA is TGTGCCAGCAGCCAGGGGCAGGGGACTGGCTACACCTTC.

The gene calls are TRBV27 and TRBJ1-1; perhaps TRBD1 as D (5 bases). Germline CDR1 is MNHEY and CDR2 is SMNVEV (reference sequence). Trimming took 3 bases from V and 4 from J, leaving 24 bases between them. This CDR3 is 18 amino acids long. The CDR3 loop is CASSFGGGAPLMGTEAFF. The CDR3 bases are TGTGCCAGCAGTTTCGGAGGAGGGGCCCCTCTCATGGGCACTGAAGCTTTCTTT.

The V and J genes are TRBV2 and TRBJ1-3; D unclear. Germline CDR1 is SNHLY and CDR2 is FYNNEI. Between the trimmed V and J ends, which lost 8 bases and 0 bases, there was a span of 5 bases. This CDR3 is 12 amino acids long. The CDR3 loop reads CASDFSGNTIYF. Here the CDR3 DNA reads TGTGCCAGCGACTTCTCTGGAAACACCATATATTTT.

This clone has just one count. CDR3 loop: CASIPIRSRDKYEQYF. CDR3 nucleotides: TGTGCCAGCATCCCAATTCGGTCCCGCGACAAATACGAGCAGTACTTC. V and J are TRBV27 and TRBJ2-7; D call uncertain. The V gene's germline CDR1 is MNHEY and CDR2 SMNVEV (reference sequence). The CDR3 runs to 16 residues. Trimming removed 7 bases at V and 4 bases at J, with 23 bases between.

This clone appeared once. The chain has TRBV7-9 and TRBJ1-2, with D perhaps matching TRBD1 (6 bases). The V end was cut by 4 bases, the J end by 4 bases, with 10 bases between. Germline V lookup: CDR1 SEHNR, CDR2 FQNEAQ (reference sequence). This CDR3 comprises 13 residues. CDR3 region: CASSSTGSYGYTF. The CDR3 DNA follows: TGTGCCAGCAGCTCCACAGGGAGCTATGGCTACACCTTC.

This clone occurred a few times. The chain employs TRBV19 and TRBJ1-5; TRBD1 agrees at 7 bases. Germline CDR1 and CDR2: LNHDA and SQIVND (reference sequence). This CDR3 region has 15 residues. J was trimmed by 5 bases and V by 4 bases; bases with no gene match: 8. CDR3 sequence (DNA): TGTGCCAGTAGTAGCAAGACAGGGATGGATCAGCCCCAGCATTTT. It encodes CASSSKTGMDQPQHF.

The genes are TRBV29-1 and TRBJ1-5; TRBD1 matches 7 bases. In germline, CDR1 is SQVTM, CDR2 ANQGSEA. The CDR3 spans 13 residues. The ends lost 4 bases at V and 3 bases at J; junction bases unmatched: 3. CDR3 bases: TGCAGCGTTGCACAGGGGAACAATCAGCCCCAGCATTTT. It yields the protein CSVAQGNNQPQHF.

This clone was seen only once. Here the CDR3 DNA reads TGCAGCGCAGTCCAGGGCCCCATGAGGGAAGCTTTCTTT. Translating gives CSAVQGPMREAFF. This chain connects TRBV29-1 to TRBJ1-1; maybe TRBD1 (5 bases). The germline gives CDR1 SQVTM, CDR2 ANQGSEA. The CDR3 length is 13 residues. V dropped 7 bases and J dropped 8 bases, with 20 bases sitting between them.

V usage is TRBV28 and J usage is TRBJ2-7, with D maybe TRBD1 (5 bases). The CDR3 is 14 residues long. The ends were cut back, 6 bases at V and 2 bases at J, with 14 bases in the middle. Germline values: CDR1 MDHEN, CDR2 SYDVKM. CDR3 nucleotide sequence: TGTGCCAGCAGGCATCAGGGTACCCCCTACGAGCAGTACTTC. This translates into CASRHQGTPYEQYF. Full variable domain (rest looked up from reference TRBV28 and TRBJ2-7): DVKVTQSSRYLVKRTGEKVFLECVQDMDHENMFWYRQDPGLGLRLIYFSYDVKMKEKGDIPEGYSVSREKKERFSLILESASTNQTSMYLCASRHQGTPYEQYFGPGTRLTVT.

In its sample, this clone was seen once. The chain uses TRBV5-6 and TRBJ1-5; no clear D. The V end lost 2 bases, the J end lost 0 bases, and 12 bases lay between the germline ends. This CDR3 has 16 amino acids. Germline loops: CDR1 SGHDT, CDR2 YYEEEE. The CDR3 region is CASSFRSGSSNQPQHF. Written as DNA, the CDR3 is TGTGCCAGCAGCTTCAGGTCGGGGAGTAGCAATCAGCCCCAGCATTTT.

The chain has TRBV5-1 and TRBJ1-2, with D maybe TRBD1 (6 bases). The germline V and J ends were trimmed by 1 base and 1 base, with 20 bases remaining between them. This CDR3 has 18 amino acids. From germline, CDR1 is SGHRS and CDR2 YFSETQ. CDR3 sequence: CASSLYPPRQANNYGYTF. The CDR3 DNA reads TGCGCCAGCAGCTTGTACCCCCCTAGACAGGCAAATAACTATGGCTACACCTTC.